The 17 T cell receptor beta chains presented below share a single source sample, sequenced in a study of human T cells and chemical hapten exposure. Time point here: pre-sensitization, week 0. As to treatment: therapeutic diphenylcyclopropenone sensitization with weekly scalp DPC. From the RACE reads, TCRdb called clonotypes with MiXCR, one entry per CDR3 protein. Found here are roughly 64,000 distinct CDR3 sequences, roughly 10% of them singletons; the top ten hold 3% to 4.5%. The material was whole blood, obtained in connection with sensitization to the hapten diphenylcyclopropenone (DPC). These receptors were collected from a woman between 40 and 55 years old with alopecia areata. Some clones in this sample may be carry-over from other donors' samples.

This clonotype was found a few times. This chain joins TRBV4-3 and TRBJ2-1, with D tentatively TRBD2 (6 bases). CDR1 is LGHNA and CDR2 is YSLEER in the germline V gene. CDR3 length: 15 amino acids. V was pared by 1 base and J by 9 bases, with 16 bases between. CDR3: CASSQAEGIGSEQFF. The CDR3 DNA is TGCGCCAGCAGCCAAGCGGAGGGAATAGGTTCTGAGCAGTTCTTC.

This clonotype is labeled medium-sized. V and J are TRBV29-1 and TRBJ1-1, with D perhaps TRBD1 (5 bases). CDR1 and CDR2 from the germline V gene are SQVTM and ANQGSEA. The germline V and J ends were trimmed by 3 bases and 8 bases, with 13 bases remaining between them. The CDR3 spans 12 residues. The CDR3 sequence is CSVDVGAREAFF. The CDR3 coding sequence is TGCAGCGTTGACGTAGGGGCCAGAGAAGCTTTCTTT.

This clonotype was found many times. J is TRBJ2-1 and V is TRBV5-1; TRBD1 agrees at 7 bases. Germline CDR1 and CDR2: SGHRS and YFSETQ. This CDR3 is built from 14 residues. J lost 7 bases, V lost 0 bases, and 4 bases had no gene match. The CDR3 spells CASSLAQGRNEQFF. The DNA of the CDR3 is TGCGCCAGCAGCTTGGCACAGGGGCGGAATGAGCAGTTCTTC. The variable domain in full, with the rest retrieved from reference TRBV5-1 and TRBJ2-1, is KAGVTQTPRYLIKTRGQQVTLSCSPISGHRSVSWYQQTPGQGLQFLFEYFSETQRNKGNFPGRFSGRQFSNSRSEMNVSTLELGDSALYLCASSLAQGRNEQFFGPGTRLTVL.

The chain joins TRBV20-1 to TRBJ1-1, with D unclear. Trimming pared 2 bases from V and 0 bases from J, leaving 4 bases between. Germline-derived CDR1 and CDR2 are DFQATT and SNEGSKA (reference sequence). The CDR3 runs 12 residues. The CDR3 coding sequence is TGCAGTGCTAGATGGCTGAACACTGAAGCTTTCTTT. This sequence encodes CSARWLNTEAFF.

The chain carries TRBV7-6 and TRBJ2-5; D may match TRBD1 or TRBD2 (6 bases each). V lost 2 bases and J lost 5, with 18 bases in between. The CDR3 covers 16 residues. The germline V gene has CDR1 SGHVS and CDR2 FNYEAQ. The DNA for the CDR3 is TGTGCCAGCAGCTTAAGGGACAAGGGGGGTCAGGAGACCCAGTACTTC. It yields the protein CASSLRDKGGQETQYF.

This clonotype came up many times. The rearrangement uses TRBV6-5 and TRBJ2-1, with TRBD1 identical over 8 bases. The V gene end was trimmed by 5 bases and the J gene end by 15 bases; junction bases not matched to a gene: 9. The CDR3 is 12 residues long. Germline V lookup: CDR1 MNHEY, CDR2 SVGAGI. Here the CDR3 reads CASSTTGGRRFF. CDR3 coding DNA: TGTGCCAGCAGTACTACAGGGGGAAGGCGGTTCTTC.

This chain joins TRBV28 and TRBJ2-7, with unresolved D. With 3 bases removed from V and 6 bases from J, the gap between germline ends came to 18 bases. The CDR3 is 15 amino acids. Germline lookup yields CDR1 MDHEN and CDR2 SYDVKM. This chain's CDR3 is CASSFNPRYRREQYF. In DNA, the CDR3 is TGTGCCAGCAGTTTCAATCCGAGGTACCGACGCGAGCAGTACTTC.

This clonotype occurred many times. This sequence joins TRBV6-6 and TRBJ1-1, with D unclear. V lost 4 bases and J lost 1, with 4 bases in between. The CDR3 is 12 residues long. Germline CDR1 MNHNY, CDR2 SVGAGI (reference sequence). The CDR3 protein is CASSSGNTEAFF. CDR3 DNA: TGTGCCAGCAGTTCAGGGAACACTGAAGCTTTCTTT.

For the CDR3, the DNA is TGTGCCAGCAGCCAAGAATACGCAACCGCCTACGAGCAGTACTTC. This codes for CASSQEYATAYEQYF. V usage is TRBV14 and J usage is TRBJ2-7; no firm D call. Trimming removed 0 bases at V and 2 bases at J, with 11 bases between. Germline loops: CDR1 SGHDN, CDR2 FVKESK. This CDR3 is 15 amino acids long.

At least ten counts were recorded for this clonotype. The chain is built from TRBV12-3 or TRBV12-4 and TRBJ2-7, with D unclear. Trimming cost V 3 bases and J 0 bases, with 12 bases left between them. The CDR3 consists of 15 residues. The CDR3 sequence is CASSFSPGRSYEQYF. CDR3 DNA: TGTGCCAGCAGTTTTTCCCCCGGGCGCTCCTACGAGCAGTACTTC.

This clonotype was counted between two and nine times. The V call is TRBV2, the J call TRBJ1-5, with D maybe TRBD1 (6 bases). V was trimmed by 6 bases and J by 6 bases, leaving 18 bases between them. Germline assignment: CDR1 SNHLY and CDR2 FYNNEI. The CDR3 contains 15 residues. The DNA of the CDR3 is TGTGCCAGCAGCAAAACACAGGGAGGGGTTCAGCCCCAGCATTTT. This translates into CASSKTQGGVQPQHF.

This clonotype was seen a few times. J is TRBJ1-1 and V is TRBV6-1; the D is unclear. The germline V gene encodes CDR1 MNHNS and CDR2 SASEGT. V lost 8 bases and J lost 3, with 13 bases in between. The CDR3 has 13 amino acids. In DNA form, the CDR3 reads TGTGCCAGCCTCCCTAGACCGGACACTGAAGCTTTCTTT. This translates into CASLPRPDTEAFF.

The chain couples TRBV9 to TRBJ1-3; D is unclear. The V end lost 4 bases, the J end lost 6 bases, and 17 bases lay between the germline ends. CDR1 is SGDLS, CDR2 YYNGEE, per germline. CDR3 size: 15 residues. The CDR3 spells CASSPRLSGINTIYF. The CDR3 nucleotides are TGTGCCAGCAGCCCCCGACTATCCGGGATAAACACCATATATTTT.

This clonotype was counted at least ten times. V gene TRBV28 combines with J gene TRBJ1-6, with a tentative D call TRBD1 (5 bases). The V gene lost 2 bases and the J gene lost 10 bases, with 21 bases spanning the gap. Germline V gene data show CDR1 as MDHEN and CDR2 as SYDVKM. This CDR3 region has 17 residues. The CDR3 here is CASSLGAGSPTPSPLHF. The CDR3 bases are TGTGCCAGCAGTTTAGGGGCAGGCAGTCCAACCCCATCACCCCTCCACTTT.

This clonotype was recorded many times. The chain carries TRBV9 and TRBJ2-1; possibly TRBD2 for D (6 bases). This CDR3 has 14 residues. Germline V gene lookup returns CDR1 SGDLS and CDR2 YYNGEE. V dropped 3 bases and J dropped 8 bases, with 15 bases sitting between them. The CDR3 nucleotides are TGTGCCAGCAGCGCCCGGGGACTTTCCCATGAGCAGTTCTTC. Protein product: CASSARGLSHEQFF.

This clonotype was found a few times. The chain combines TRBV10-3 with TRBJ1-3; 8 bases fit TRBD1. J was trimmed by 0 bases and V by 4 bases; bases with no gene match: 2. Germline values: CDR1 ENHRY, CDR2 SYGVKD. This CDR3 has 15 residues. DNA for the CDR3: TGTGCCATCAGTGGGACAGGGACCTCTGGAAACACCATATATTTT. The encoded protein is CAISGTGTSGNTIYF.

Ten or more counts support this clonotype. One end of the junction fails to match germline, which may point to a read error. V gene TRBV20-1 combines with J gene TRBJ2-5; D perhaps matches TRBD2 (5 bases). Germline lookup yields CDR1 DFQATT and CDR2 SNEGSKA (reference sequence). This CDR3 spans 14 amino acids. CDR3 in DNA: TGCAGTGCTTTGATTCAGTCACCCCCGGGCAGGCGGGTCTTC. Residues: CSALIQSPPGRRVF.